The 28 T cell receptor beta chains below come from one sample, sequenced in a study of blood T cell repertoires in COVID-19. Produced via immunoSEQ multiplex PCR; TCRdb's table is partial and in-frame only. The sample shows over 150,000 clones, roughly 90% of them seen only once. The sequenced sample was peripheral blood. Every receptor here comes from a man in his fifties with acute or convalescent COVID-19.

This rearrangement joins TRBV28 to TRBJ2-7; the D gene is possibly TRBD1 (5 bases). Looked up from germline, CDR1 is MDHEN and CDR2 is SYDVKM. V was shortened by 5 bases and J by 4 bases, with 6 bases between the two germline ends. There are 11 residues in the CDR3. The CDR3 protein is CASSPGYEQYV. The DNA of the CDR3 is TGTGCCAGCAGTCCAGGGTACGAGCAGTACGTC.

This clone was counted once. The chain joins TRBV28 to TRBJ1-4; D not certain. The CDR3 loop spans 12 amino acids. Trimming left V 8 bases short and J 8 bases short, with 12 bases between. From germline, CDR1 is MDHEN and CDR2 SYDVKM. Here the CDR3 reads CASQAVGEKLFF. The CDR3 DNA sequence: TGTGCCAGCCAAGCGGTGGGGGAAAAACTGTTTTTT. Based on the CDR3 plus reference TRBV28 and TRBJ1-4, the full variable domain is DVKVTQSSRYLVKRTGEKVFLECVQDMDHENMFWYRQDPGLGLRLIYFSYDVKMKEKGDIPEGYSVSREKKERFSLILESASTNQTSMYLCASQAVGEKLFFGSGTQLSVL.

V and J are TRBV24-1 and TRBJ1-1; maybe TRBD1 (5 bases). Trimming left V 4 bases short and J 5 bases short, with 7 bases between. Germline V gives CDR1 KGHDR, CDR2 SFDVKD. This CDR3 spans 12 amino acids. This CDR3 reads CATSERGTEAFF. DNA for the CDR3: TGTGCCACCAGTGAGCGGGGGACTGAAGCTTTCTTT.

The chain carries TRBV11-2 and TRBJ2-7, with 7 bases lining up with TRBD1. The ends lost 4 bases at V and 3 bases at J; junction bases unmatched: 6. The CDR3 sequence is 14 residues long. Germline CDR1 is SGHAT and CDR2 is FQNNGV. The CDR3 region is CASSYWTGFYEQYF. The CDR3, as DNA: TGTGCCAGCAGCTACTGGACAGGTTTCTACGAGCAGTACTTC.

In this sample, this clone turned up once. V and J are TRBV19 and TRBJ2-7, with 8 bases fitting TRBD2. The CDR3 totals 15 residues. Germline values: CDR1 LNHDA, CDR2 SQIVND (reference sequence). V was clipped by 2 bases and J by 3 bases; unmatched bases: 6. CDR3 residues: CASSISGGPLYEQYV. In DNA, the CDR3 is TGTGCCAGTAGTATAAGCGGGGGCCCTCTCTACGAGCAGTACGTC.

This clone was seen a handful of times. The chain joins TRBV5-6 to TRBJ1-2, with D uncertain. Germline V CDR1 and CDR2: SGHDT, YYEEEE. The CDR3 is made up of 14 amino acids. V lost 0 bases, J lost 4 bases, and 10 bases lay in between. CDR3 residues: CASSLAGLFYGYTF. The CDR3 DNA follows: TGTGCCAGCAGCTTGGCAGGTCTATTCTATGGCTACACCTTC.

V and J are TRBV30 and TRBJ1-6, with a tentative D call TRBD1 (5 bases). This CDR3 comprises 13 residues. The V gene's germline CDR1 is GTSNPN and CDR2 SVGIG (reference sequence). V lost 2 bases to trimming and J lost 9 bases, with 11 bases between them. The CDR3, as DNA: TGTGCCTGGAGTACTCAGGGAAGTTCACCCCTCCACTTT. It is translated as CAWSTQGSSPLHF. The complete variable domain, with remaining parts taken from reference TRBV30 and TRBJ1-6, reads SQTIHQWPATLVQPVGSPLSLECTVEGTSNPNLYWYRQAAGRGLQLLFYSVGIGQISSEVPQNLSASRPQDRQFILSSKKLLLSDSGFYLCAWSTQGSSPLHFGNGTRLTVT.

This rearrangement joins TRBV21-1 to TRBJ2-1; the table gives TRBD2 as D, unverified against the DNA. TRBV21-1 is deemed a pseudogene. The CDR3 has 14 residues. CDR3 sequence: CASRGDCGGNEQFF. DNA of the CDR3: TGTGCCAGCCGAGGAGATTGCGGGGGCAATGAGCAGTTCTTC.

V usage is TRBV6-5 and J usage is TRBJ2-2, with D possibly matching TRBD2 (6 bases). The CDR3 length is 12 residues. Germline CDR1 reads MNHEY; CDR2 reads SVGAGI. The V and J ends lost 6 bases and 7 bases respectively, with 9 bases between them. CDR3 amino acids: CASSKGGGELFF. In nucleotides, the CDR3 is TGTGCCAGCAGCAAGGGAGGCGGGGAGCTGTTTTTT.

J is TRBJ2-4 and V is TRBV28, with D tentatively TRBD2 (6 bases). This CDR3 contains 12 residues. V was pared by 3 bases and J by 6 bases, with 6 bases between. The germline gives CDR1 MDHEN, CDR2 SYDVKM. The CDR3 DNA follows: TGTGCCAGCAGTTTGCGGGGAAACATTCAGTACTTC. Protein: CASSLRGNIQYF.

The CDR3 spells CASSPGQGGPTANEKLFF. In DNA form, the CDR3 reads TGTGCCAGCAGCCCGGGACAGGGGGGACCCACAGCTAATGAAAAACTGTTTTTT. The chain has TRBV7-9 and TRBJ1-4, with TRBD1 matching over 11 bases. From germline, CDR1 is SEHNR and CDR2 FQNEAQ (reference sequence). The ends lost 5 bases at V and 3 bases at J; junction bases unmatched: 11. The CDR3 sequence is 18 residues long.

This sequence joins TRBV7-8 and TRBJ1-1; D is ambiguous. This CDR3 spans 14 amino acids. V lost 1 base and J 1 base, leaving 7 bases between the germline ends. The germline V gene has CDR1 SGHVS and CDR2 FQNEAQ. This CDR3 is CASSLEAGNTEAFF. The CDR3 DNA reads as TGTGCCAGCAGCTTAGAGGCGGGGAACACTGAAGCTTTCTTT.

This clone has just one count. The chain couples TRBV5-6 to TRBJ2-1; 7 bases map to TRBD2. The germline CDR1 and CDR2 sequences are SGHDT and YYEEEE. V trimming: 0 bases; J trimming: 0 bases; junction bases outside the gene matches: 3. CDR3 length equals 16 residues. The CDR3 is CASSLVGGSSYNEQFF. The CDR3 DNA follows: TGTGCCAGCAGCTTGGTAGGCGGGAGCTCCTACAATGAGCAGTTCTTC.

This chain uses TRBV5-6 with TRBJ2-7, with 10 bases lining up with TRBD2. The CDR3 has 15 amino acids. Germline lookup yields CDR1 SGHDT and CDR2 YYEEEE. With 5 bases clipped from V and 6 bases from J, the junction kept 11 bases outside the gene matches. The CDR3 DNA reads as TGTGCCAGCAGACCTAGCGGGGGCCCTCCTAGCGAGCAGTACGTC. Encoded protein: CASRPSGGPPSEQYV.

This clone was seen just once. The rearrangement joins TRBV7-8 to TRBJ1-1; D is unresolved. The CDR3 totals 13 residues. Germline lookup yields CDR1 SGHVS and CDR2 FQNEAQ. V was pared by 0 bases and J by 7 bases, with 9 bases between. The CDR3 nucleotides read TGTGCCAGCAGCTTAGCAACGGGGTTTGAAGCTTTCTTT. Its protein is CASSLATGFEAFF.

The chain links TRBV19 to TRBJ2-2; 8 bases are a match to TRBD1. With V trimmed by 7 bases and J by 4 bases, 8 bases remained unmatched. Germline loops: CDR1 LNHDA, CDR2 SQIVND (reference sequence). The CDR3 sequence is 15 residues long. In DNA, the CDR3 is TGTGCCAGTAAGCAGCCAGGGGGCTTCACCGGGGAGCTGTTTTTT. It yields the protein CASKQPGGFTGELFF.

This chain connects TRBV6-6 to TRBJ1-1; perhaps TRBD1 as D (6 bases). From germline, CDR1 is MNHNY and CDR2 SVGAGI (reference sequence). Trimming removed 2 bases from V and 0 bases from J, with 10 bases in between. The CDR3 length is 15 residues. CDR3 in DNA: TGTGCCAGCAGTTACCCAGGGGCGGTGAACACTGAAGCTTTCTTT. Amino acids: CASSYPGAVNTEAFF.

This rearrangement joins TRBV10-3 to TRBJ1-2; 8 nucleotides match TRBD1. This CDR3 has 15 residues. V trimming: 4 bases; J trimming: 3 bases; junction bases outside the gene matches: 7. CDR1 is ENHRY, CDR2 SYGVKD, per germline. CDR3 loop: CAISAGAGGDYGYTF. The CDR3 DNA reads TGTGCCATCAGTGCAGGGGCAGGGGGCGACTATGGCTACACCTTC.

J is TRBJ2-5 and V is TRBV30; D remains ambiguous. V gave up 2 bases and J gave up 4 bases, with 5 bases separating them. There are 11 residues in the CDR3. The V gene's germline CDR1 is GTSNPN and CDR2 SVGIG (reference sequence). CDR3 residues: CAWSSRETQYF. CDR3 DNA sequence: TGTGCCTGGAGTTCTCGAGAGACCCAGTACTTC.

In DNA, the CDR3 is TGTGCCAGCAGCGGCGAGGCGGGAGGGCCTTGGGAGCAGTACTTC. This codes for CASSGEAGGPWEQYF. The chain is built from TRBV4-2 and TRBJ2-7; 9 bases fit TRBD2. The CDR3 extends over 15 amino acids. The trim removed 5 bases at V and 7 bases at J, leaving 12 bases unmatched. Germline CDR1 reads LGHNA; CDR2 reads YNFKEQ.

V and J are TRBV20-1 and TRBJ2-1; no definite D call. CDR3 length: 10 amino acids. Germline CDR1 and CDR2: DFQATT and SNEGSKA (reference sequence). V was pared by 3 bases and J by 9 bases, with 6 bases between. CDR3 DNA sequence: TGCAGTGCTAGTCGGAGTGAGCAGTTCTTC. As protein: CSASRSEQFF.

V is TRBV5-1 and J is TRBJ2-5, with TRBD2 identical over 12 bases. Germline V lookup: CDR1 SGHRS, CDR2 YFSETQ. The CDR3 covers 15 residues. With V trimmed by 4 bases and J by 5 bases, 6 bases remained unmatched. The CDR3 nucleotides read TGCGCCAGCAGCGGCGGACTAGCGGGGTCGGAGACCCAGTACTTC. Amino acids: CASSGGLAGSETQYF.

This clone was detected only once. The chain links TRBV5-5 to TRBJ1-4; 8 positions match TRBD1. Germline CDR1 and CDR2: SGHKS and YYEKEE (reference sequence). The junction had 7 bases not matched to a gene; V was cut back by 2 bases and J by 7 bases. The CDR3 runs 15 residues. The CDR3 region is CASSLQGEGSEKLFF. As DNA, the CDR3 is TGTGCCAGCAGCTTACAGGGGGAGGGTAGTGAAAAACTGTTTTTT.

This chain connects TRBV18 to TRBJ1-2, with 8 positions matching TRBD1. Trimming removed 2 bases from V and 4 bases from J; junction bases left unmatched: 3. This CDR3 spans 14 amino acids. The germline V gene encodes CDR1 KGHSH and CDR2 LQKENI. CDR3: CASSPGTGSYGYTF. The CDR3 nucleotides are TGTGCCAGCTCACCAGGGACAGGCAGCTATGGCTACACCTTC.

This clone was detected once. The rearrangement uses TRBV5-5 and TRBJ1-1; 8 bases match TRBD1. V gave up 1 base and J gave up 1 base; unmatched junction bases: 18. This CDR3 comprises 20 residues. Germline assignment: CDR1 SGHKS and CDR2 YYEKEE (reference sequence). CDR3 residues: CASSLSLEGRGPVRNTEAFF. CDR3 sequence (DNA): TGTGCCAGCAGCTTGTCTCTCGAAGGCAGGGGGCCGGTAAGGAACACTGAAGCTTTCTTT.

J is TRBJ1-4 and V is TRBV6-6, with 9 positions matching TRBD1. V dropped 5 bases and J dropped 2; count of bases not matched to a gene: 3. The CDR3 consists of 15 residues. CDR1 is MNHNY, CDR2 SVGAGI, per germline (reference sequence). The CDR3 loop is CASSLGTGTNEKLFF. CDR3 bases: TGTGCCAGCAGTCTGGGGACAGGGACTAATGAAAAACTGTTTTTT.

The chain uses TRBV6-5 and TRBJ2-3, with a possible D match to TRBD1 (6 bases). V was clipped by 2 bases and J by 7 bases, with 16 bases between them. The CDR3 totals 15 residues. The germline gives CDR1 MNHEY, CDR2 SVGAGI. The CDR3 loop reads CASSYGGIQRNTQYF. The CDR3 DNA sequence: TGTGCCAGCAGTTACGGGGGCATACAAAGGAATACGCAGTATTTT.

V is TRBV30 and J is TRBJ1-4; D might be TRBD1 (5 bases). V lost 3 bases and J 2 bases, leaving 13 bases between the germline ends. There are 15 residues in the CDR3. Per germline, CDR1 GTSNPN and CDR2 SVGIG (reference sequence). CDR3: CAWRPQGSTNEKLFF. CDR3 DNA: TGTGCCTGGAGACCTCAGGGTTCCACTAATGAAAAACTGTTTTTT. Full variable domain (remainder filled in from reference TRBV30 and TRBJ1-4): SQTIHQWPATLVQPVGSPLSLECTVEGTSNPNLYWYRQAAGRGLQLLFYSVGIGQISSEVPQNLSASRPQDRQFILSSKKLLLSDSGFYLCAWRPQGSTNEKLFFGSGTQLSVL.